Presented here are 30 T cell receptor beta chains from one specimen sequenced in a study of blood T cell repertoires in COVID-19. Profiled with immunoSEQ multiplex PCR; TCRdb holds only in-frame clones, not every one. The sample carries 95,000 to 100,000 clones, 87% recorded once. The specimen sequenced was peripheral blood. These receptor sequences come from a woman in her 30s with acute or convalescent COVID-19.

V is TRBV6-5 and J is TRBJ1-2; D remains ambiguous. This CDR3 is 12 amino acids long. Germline-derived CDR1 and CDR2 are MNHEY and SVGAGI. The V and J ends lost 8 bases and 7 bases respectively, with 14 bases between them. The DNA for the CDR3 is TGTGCCAGCTTCCAGGCCTCCAGTGGCTACACCTTC. It codes for CASFQASSGYTF.

This sequence joins TRBV2 and TRBJ2-7; 12 bases align to TRBD2. Germline values: CDR1 SNHLY, CDR2 FYNNEI. The CDR3 loop spans 16 amino acids. The junction had 9 bases not matched to a gene; V was cut back by 4 bases and J by 5 bases. The CDR3 loop reads CASSGLAGVGLDEQYF. The CDR3, as DNA: TGTGCCAGCAGTGGACTAGCGGGGGTCGGCCTCGACGAGCAGTACTTC.

The genes are TRBV11-3 and TRBJ1-2; a possible D gene is TRBD1 (5 bases). Germline CDR1 SGHNT, CDR2 YENEEA. The CDR3 consists of 15 residues. Trimming shortened V by 2 bases and J by 5 bases, and 15 bases separated the two germline ends. The chain's CDR3 is CASSLYQGLEYGYTF. For the CDR3, the DNA is TGTGCCAGCAGCTTATATCAGGGTTTAGAATATGGCTACACCTTC.

The chain carries TRBV5-4 and TRBJ1-2; the D gene is possibly TRBD1 (6 bases). Looked up from germline, CDR1 is SGHNT and CDR2 is YYREEE (reference sequence). CDR3 length: 14 residues. With 1 base removed from V and 5 bases from J, the gap between germline ends came to 12 bases. CDR3 coding DNA: TGTGCCAGCAGCTTGATGGGGGGGCAGTATGGCTACACCTTC. Protein sequence: CASSLMGGQYGYTF. Looking up the rest from reference TRBV5-4 and TRBJ1-2 gives the full variable domain: ETGVTQSPTHLIKTRGQQVTLRCSSQSGHNTVSWYQQALGQGPQFIFQYYREEENGRGNFPPRFSGLQFPNYSSELNVNALELDDSALYLCASSLMGGQYGYTFGSGTRLTVV.

This chain connects TRBV20-1 to TRBJ1-1; D is unclear. V was shortened by 5 bases and J by 9 bases, with 4 bases between the two germline ends. This CDR3 contains 8 residues. Germline V gene data show CDR1 as DFQATT and CDR2 as SNEGSKA (reference sequence). In DNA form, the CDR3 reads TGCAGTGCTCAAAAAGCTTTCTTT. It specifies CSAQKAFF.

The V gene is TRBV9, the J gene TRBJ1-4; 11 positions agree with TRBD1. The CDR3 spans 15 residues. Germline V gene lookup returns CDR1 SGDLS and CDR2 YYNGEE. Trimming at V came to 2 bases and at J to 5 bases, leaving 2 bases not matched to a gene. CDR3 sequence (DNA): TGTGCCAGCAGCGTGGGGACAGGGGGGAATGAAAAACTGTTTTTT. It encodes CASSVGTGGNEKLFF. The full variable domain, in which reference TRBV9 and TRBJ1-4 provide the parts outside the CDR3, is DSGVTQTPKHLITATGQRVTLRCSPRSGDLSVYWYQQSLDQGLQFLIQYYNGEERAKGNILERFSAQQFPDLHSELNLSSLELGDSALYFCASSVGTGGNEKLFFGSGTQLSVL.

The chain joins TRBV30 to TRBJ1-2; 7 bases line up with TRBD1. The CDR3 contains 13 residues. CDR1 and CDR2 (germline): GTSNPN, SVGIG (reference sequence). Trimming removed 8 bases from V and 3 bases from J; junction bases left unmatched: 9. The CDR3 loop is CAQPGGTDYGYTF. The CDR3 DNA is TGTGCCCAACCAGGTGGGACAGACTATGGCTACACCTTC.

This clone was seen more than once but under ten times. The chain uses TRBV19 and TRBJ1-6; 11 bases agree with TRBD1. Germline lookup yields CDR1 LNHDA and CDR2 SQIVND (reference sequence). The V segment lost 5 bases and the J segment 7 bases; nucleotides outside the gene matches: 7. CDR3 length: 16 residues. The CDR3 sequence is CASSPRGTGGNSPLHF. The CDR3 region has the DNA TGTGCCAGTAGTCCCCGCGGGACAGGGGGGAATTCACCCCTCCACTTT.

The rearrangement joins TRBV7-9 to TRBJ2-1; D call uncertain. V was shortened by 2 bases and J by 6 bases, with 5 bases between the two germline ends. Per the germline V gene, CDR1 is SEHNR and CDR2 is FQNEAQ (reference sequence). The length of the CDR3 is 12 residues. The CDR3 nucleotides are TGTGCCAGCAGCTTACAGGCCAATGAGCAGTTCTTC. Translation: CASSLQANEQFF.

A few counts support this clone. The chain recombines TRBV5-1 with TRBJ1-2, with D perhaps TRBD1 (6 bases). Germline assignment: CDR1 SGHRS and CDR2 YFSETQ. Trimming took off 4 bases at V and 4 bases at J, with 11 bases between the two ends. The CDR3 runs to 13 residues. CDR3 DNA: TGCGCCAGCAGCGAGGACAGCTCCTATGGCTACACCTTC. Translating it yields CASSEDSSYGYTF.

The chain is built from TRBV9 and TRBJ1-2; no firm D call. This CDR3 is built from 13 residues. The germline V gene has CDR1 SGDLS and CDR2 YYNGEE. The germline V and J ends were trimmed by 0 bases and 5 bases, with 8 bases remaining between them. The CDR3 bases are TGTGCCAGCAGCGTAGGAGGGAAGTATGGCTACACCTTC. Its translation: CASSVGGKYGYTF.

The rearrangement joins TRBV19 to TRBJ2-1, with a possible D match to TRBD1 (5 bases). V gave up 5 bases and J gave up 4 bases, with 12 bases separating them. The CDR3 is made up of 14 amino acids. Per germline, CDR1 LNHDA and CDR2 SQIVND (reference sequence). CDR3 DNA: TGTGCCAGTAGTCCCTCCGCAGGGTACAATGAGCAGTTCTTC. Its protein is CASSPSAGYNEQFF.

The V call is TRBV6-5, the J call TRBJ2-2, with 8 bases aligning to TRBD2. Germline values: CDR1 MNHEY, CDR2 SVGAGI. This CDR3 spans 15 amino acids. Trimming cost V 0 bases and J 6 bases; bases outside gene matches: 3. The CDR3 is CASSYSAGGSGELFF. The CDR3 nucleotides are TGTGCCAGCAGTTACTCCGCGGGAGGCTCCGGGGAGCTGTTTTTT.

This chain uses TRBV30 with TRBJ1-3, with D possibly TRBD1 on 6 matching bases. Trimming cost V 3 bases and J 1 base, with 16 bases left between them. The CDR3 runs to 16 residues. The V gene's germline CDR1 is GTSNPN and CDR2 SVGIG (reference sequence). The CDR3 loop is CAWSPGVLGSGNTIYF. The DNA of the CDR3 is TGTGCCTGGAGCCCAGGGGTACTTGGGTCTGGAAACACCATATATTTT.

This chain connects TRBV10-3 to TRBJ1-1; D perhaps matches TRBD1 (6 bases). CDR3 size: 15 residues. Germline V gives CDR1 ENHRY, CDR2 SYGVKD. Trimming removed 6 bases from V and 2 bases from J, with 16 bases in between. CDR3 nucleotide sequence: TGTGCCATCAGAAACAGACAGGCTCTCAACACTGAAGCTTTCTTT. This sequence encodes CAIRNRQALNTEAFF.

CDR3 in DNA: TGTGCCACAACCCCGGACAGGGACTACGAGCAGTACTTC. Its translation is CATTPDRDYEQYF. This chain links TRBV28 with TRBJ2-7, with 8 positions matching TRBD1. Trimming removed 10 bases from V and 3 bases from J; junction bases left unmatched: 8. The CDR3 has 13 residues. Germline-derived CDR1 and CDR2 are MDHEN and SYDVKM.

The chain combines TRBV21-1 with TRBJ2-3; TRBD2, the table's D call, was not compared with the DNA. TRBV21-1 corresponds to a pseudogene. This CDR3 is 22 amino acids long. In nucleotides, the CDR3 is TGTGCCAGCAGCAAAGATTTTGGGGGGAAGCCCGGAGCGGGGGGCCGCACAGATACGCAGTATTTT. As protein: CASSKDFGGKPGAGGRTDTQYF.

The rearrangement joins TRBV18 to TRBJ1-4, with D perhaps TRBD1 (6 bases). There are 17 residues in the CDR3. Germline CDR1 is KGHSH and CDR2 is LQKENI. V dropped 6 bases and J dropped 14 bases, with 31 bases sitting between them. CDR3 sequence: CASSKAHTDSRMKGLFF. The CDR3 DNA reads TGTGCCAGCTCTAAGGCTCATACGGACAGTAGGATGAAAGGGCTGTTTTTT.

This chain uses TRBV7-8 with TRBJ1-1, with D tentatively TRBD1 (6 bases). CDR1 is SGHVS and CDR2 is FQNEAQ in the germline V gene. Trimming removed 5 bases at V and 5 bases at J, with 15 bases between. The CDR3 extends over 14 amino acids. The CDR3 DNA follows: TGTGCCAGCAGCCCCTGGGGGCAGGGGACTGAAGCTTTCTTT. Protein product: CASSPWGQGTEAFF.

V gene TRBV28 combines with J gene TRBJ2-7; D is perhaps TRBD1 (6 bases). The CDR3 totals 16 residues. Germline V gene sequence: CDR1 MDHEN, CDR2 SYDVKM. With 4 bases removed from V and 3 bases from J, the gap between germline ends came to 19 bases. This CDR3 is CASSSTHRAPYYEQYF. The CDR3 DNA follows: TGTGCCAGCAGTTCAACACACAGGGCCCCTTACTACGAGCAGTACTTC.

V usage is TRBV5-8 and J usage is TRBJ1-6, with D uncertain. V gave up 0 bases and J gave up 1 base, with 11 bases separating them. The CDR3 has 17 amino acids. Germline CDR1 is SGHTS and CDR2 is YDEGEE. The CDR3 DNA follows: TGTGCCAGCAGCTTGGTAATCCGGGATTCCTATAATTCACCCCTCCACTTT. Its translation is CASSLVIRDSYNSPLHF. The full variable domain, its missing parts supplied by reference TRBV5-8 and TRBJ1-6, is EAGVTQSPTHLIKTRGQQATLRCSPISGHTSVYWYQQALGLGLQFLLWYDEGEERNRGNFPPRFSGRQFPNYSSELNVNALELEDSALYLCASSLVIRDSYNSPLHFGNGTRLTVT.

The CDR3: CASSSWTGGRNTEAFF. The CDR3 bases are TGTGCCAGCAGTTCTTGGACAGGGGGGAGAAACACTGAAGCTTTCTTT. The chain couples TRBV6-5 to TRBJ1-1, with 10 bases aligning to TRBD1. The J segment lost 2 bases and the V segment lost 4 bases, leaving 7 bases of the junction unmatched. The CDR3 is made up of 16 amino acids. Germline V gene data show CDR1 as MNHEY and CDR2 as SVGAGI.

The J gene is TRBJ1-4, the V gene TRBV3-1 (or the pseudogene TRBV3-2); weak D call: TRBD1 (5 bases). Germline assignment: CDR1 LGHDT and CDR2 YNNKEL (reference sequence). With 1 base removed from V and 6 bases from J, the gap between germline ends came to 12 bases. This CDR3 is 15 amino acids long. CDR3 residues: CASSQVQGGDEKLFF. CDR3 bases: TGTGCCAGCAGCCAAGTTCAGGGTGGAGATGAAAAACTGTTTTTT.

CDR3 amino acids: CASSSRAGAPYEQYF. Here the CDR3 DNA reads TGTGCCAGCAGCTCACGCGCGGGGGCCCCCTACGAGCAGTACTTC. The gene calls are TRBV7-2 and TRBJ2-7; a possible D gene is TRBD2 (7 bases). V was shortened by 4 bases and J by 2 bases, with 15 bases between the two germline ends. Germline V gene lookup returns CDR1 SGHTA and CDR2 FQGNSA. There are 15 residues in the CDR3.

This clone is a singleton in its sample. This chain connects TRBV28 to TRBJ1-1; D is unresolved. Germline V gene data show CDR1 as MDHEN and CDR2 as SYDVKM. The ends were cut back, 5 bases at V and 4 bases at J, with 26 bases in the middle. This CDR3 has 18 residues. Here the CDR3 DNA reads TGTGCCAGCAGTACAACCTACGGCGGGAGTGTGGGTGGCACTGAAGCTTTCTTT. Translating gives CASSTTYGGSVGGTEAFF.

The gene calls are TRBV5-1 and TRBJ1-4; TRBD1 agrees at 9 bases. The CDR3 runs to 16 residues. CDR1 and CDR2 from the germline V gene are SGHRS and YFSETQ. V shed 5 bases and J 0 bases; nucleotides not matched to a gene: 5. The CDR3 nucleotides read TGCGCCAGCAGACAGGGGGCTCTATCAACTAATGAAAAACTGTTTTTT. As protein: CASRQGALSTNEKLFF.

This clone appeared a single time. This sequence joins TRBV7-9 and TRBJ2-2; weak D call: TRBD2 (5 bases). The CDR3 runs 16 residues. Trimming cost V 5 bases and J 4 bases, with 17 bases left between them. Germline CDR1 and CDR2: SEHNR and FQNEAQ (reference sequence). CDR3: CASSQPLGESTGELFF. In DNA, the CDR3 is TGTGCCAGCAGCCAGCCCCTCGGGGAGAGCACCGGGGAGCTGTTTTTT.

This clone was detected only a few times. The gene calls are TRBV5-6 and TRBJ1-5, with D hard to call. V shed 0 bases and J shed 3 bases, with 16 bases lying between them. The germline CDR1 and CDR2 sequences are SGHDT and YYEEEE. The CDR3 length is 17 residues. CDR3 sequence reads: CASSLAGSGRINQPQHF. CDR3 in DNA: TGTGCCAGCAGCTTGGCCGGTTCGGGAAGGATCAATCAGCCCCAGCATTTT.

The chain carries TRBV6-5 and TRBJ2-7; possibly TRBD1 for D (6 bases). Between the trimmed V and J ends, which lost 6 bases and 3 bases, there was a span of 12 bases. CDR3 size: 13 residues. Per germline, CDR1 MNHEY and CDR2 SVGAGI. Written as DNA, the CDR3 is TGTGCCAGCAGCTTTGGACAGTTCTACGAGCAGTACTTC. Protein product: CASSFGQFYEQYF.

CDR3 sequence (DNA): TGCGCCAGCAGCCCCCACCAGGGGCGCTGGAATGAAAAACTGTTTTTT. This gives the protein CASSPHQGRWNEKLFF. V and J are TRBV5-1 and TRBJ1-4; D is possibly TRBD1 (6 bases). Germline V gene data show CDR1 as SGHRS and CDR2 as YFSETQ. This CDR3 comprises 16 residues. The ends were cut back, 4 bases at V and 5 bases at J, with 18 bases in the middle.